This record looks at one TCR beta chain sequence and its context. The CDR3 is 14 amino acids. Between the trimmed V and J ends, which lost 6 bases and 0 bases, there was a span of 14 bases. The germline V gene has CDR1 SQVTM and CDR2 ANQGSEA. The record originates from a study of PD-1 and CTLA-4 blockade in melanoma. Some clones are missing from TCRdb's copy, which holds only in-frame ones; the method was immunoSEQ multiplex PCR. This table holds 7,200 or so clones, about 80% found once. The J gene is TRBJ1-2, the V gene TRBV29-1; D not resolved. Sequenced here: CD8+ T cells from peripheral blood, sampled before anti-PD-1 treatment. The receptor was isolated from a human donor with melanoma. The CDR3 spells CSVLHGDSNYGYTF. The DNA for the CDR3 is TGCAGCGTCTTACATGGAGACTCTAACTATGGCTACACCTTC. Full variable domain (rest looked up from reference TRBV29-1 and TRBJ1-2): SAVISQKPSRDICQRGTSLTIQCQVDSQVTMMFWYRQQPGQSLTLIATANQGSEATYESGFVIDKFPISRPNLTFSTLTVSNMSPEDSSIYLCSVLHGDSNYGYTFGSGTRLTVV.